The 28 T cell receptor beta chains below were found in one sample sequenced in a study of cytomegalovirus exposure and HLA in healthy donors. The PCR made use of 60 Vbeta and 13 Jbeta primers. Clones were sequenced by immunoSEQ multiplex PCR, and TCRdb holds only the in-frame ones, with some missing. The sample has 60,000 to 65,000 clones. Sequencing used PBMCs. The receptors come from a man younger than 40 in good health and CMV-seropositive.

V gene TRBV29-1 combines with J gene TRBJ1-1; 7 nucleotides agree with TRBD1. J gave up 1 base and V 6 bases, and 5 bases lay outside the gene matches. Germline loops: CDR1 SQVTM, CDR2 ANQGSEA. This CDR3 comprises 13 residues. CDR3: CSVQTGRNTEAFF. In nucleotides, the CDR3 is TGCAGCGTACAGACAGGGAGGAACACTGAAGCTTTCTTT.

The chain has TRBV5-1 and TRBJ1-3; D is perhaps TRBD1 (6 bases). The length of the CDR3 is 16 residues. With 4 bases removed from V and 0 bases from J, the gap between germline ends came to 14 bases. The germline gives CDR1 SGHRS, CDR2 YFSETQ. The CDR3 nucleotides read TGCGCCAGCAGCGGACGGGACATTGGCTCTGGAAACACCATATATTTT. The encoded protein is CASSGRDIGSGNTIYF.

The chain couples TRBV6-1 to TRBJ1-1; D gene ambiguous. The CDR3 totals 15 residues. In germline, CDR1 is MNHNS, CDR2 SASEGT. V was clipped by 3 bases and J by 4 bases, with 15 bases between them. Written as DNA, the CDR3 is TGTGCCAGCAGTGAGGGCGCGGGATATTCCACTGAAGCTTTCTTT. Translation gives CASSEGAGYSTEAFF.

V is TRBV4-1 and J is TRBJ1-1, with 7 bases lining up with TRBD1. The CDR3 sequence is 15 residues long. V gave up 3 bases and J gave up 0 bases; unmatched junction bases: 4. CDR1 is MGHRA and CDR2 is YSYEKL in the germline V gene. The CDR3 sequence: CASSQTDRMNTEAFF. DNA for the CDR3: TGCGCCAGCAGCCAGACGGACAGGATGAACACTGAAGCTTTCTTT.

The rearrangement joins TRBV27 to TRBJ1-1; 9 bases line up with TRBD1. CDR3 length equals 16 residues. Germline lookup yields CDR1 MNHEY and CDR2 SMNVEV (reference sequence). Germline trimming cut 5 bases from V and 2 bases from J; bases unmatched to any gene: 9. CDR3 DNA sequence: TGTGCCAGCAGTATTAGGGACAGGGCCATAAACACTGAAGCTTTCTTT. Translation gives CASSIRDRAINTEAFF.

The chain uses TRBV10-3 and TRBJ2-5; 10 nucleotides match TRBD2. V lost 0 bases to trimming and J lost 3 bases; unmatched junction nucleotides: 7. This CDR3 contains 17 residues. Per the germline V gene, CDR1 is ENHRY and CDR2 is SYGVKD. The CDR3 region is CAISESGAGGTKETQYF. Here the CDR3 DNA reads TGTGCCATCAGTGAGTCTGGAGCGGGGGGGACCAAAGAGACCCAGTACTTC.

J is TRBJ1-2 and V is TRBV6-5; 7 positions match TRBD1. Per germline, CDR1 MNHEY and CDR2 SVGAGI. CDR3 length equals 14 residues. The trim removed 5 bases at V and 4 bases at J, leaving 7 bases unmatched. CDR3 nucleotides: TGTGCCAGCAGTACTAGGACAGGCCCCTATGGCTACACCTTC. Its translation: CASSTRTGPYGYTF.

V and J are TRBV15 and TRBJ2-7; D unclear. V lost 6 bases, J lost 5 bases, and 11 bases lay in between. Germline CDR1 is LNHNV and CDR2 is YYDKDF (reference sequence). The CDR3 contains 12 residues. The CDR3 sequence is CATRRQADEQYF. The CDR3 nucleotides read TGTGCCACCAGAAGACAAGCTGACGAGCAGTACTTC. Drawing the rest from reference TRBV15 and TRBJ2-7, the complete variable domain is DAMVIQNPRYQVTQFGKPVTLSCSQTLNHNVMYWYQQKSSQAPKLLFHYYDKDFNNEADTPDNFQSRRPNTSFCFLDIRSPGLGDTAMYLCATRRQADEQYFGPGTRLTVT.

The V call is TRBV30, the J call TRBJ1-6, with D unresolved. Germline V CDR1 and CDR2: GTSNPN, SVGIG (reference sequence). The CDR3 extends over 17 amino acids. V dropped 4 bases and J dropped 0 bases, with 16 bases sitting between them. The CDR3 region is CAWIGAGMSSYNSPLHF. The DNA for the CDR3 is TGTGCCTGGATAGGAGCCGGGATGAGCTCCTATAATTCACCCCTCCACTTT.

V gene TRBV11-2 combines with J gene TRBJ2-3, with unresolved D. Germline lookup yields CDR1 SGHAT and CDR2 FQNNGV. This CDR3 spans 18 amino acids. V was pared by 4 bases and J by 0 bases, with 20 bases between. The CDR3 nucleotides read TGTGCCAGCAGCTCCCAATTCAACTTCATCTCTAGCACAGATACGCAGTATTTT. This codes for CASSSQFNFISSTDTQYF. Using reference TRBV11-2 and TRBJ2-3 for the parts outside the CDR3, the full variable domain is EAGVAQSPRYKIIEKRQSVAFWCNPISGHATLYWYQQILGQGPKLLIQFQNNGVVDDSQLPKDRFSAERLKGVDSTLKIQPAKLEDSAVYLCASSSQFNFISSTDTQYFGPGTRLTVL.

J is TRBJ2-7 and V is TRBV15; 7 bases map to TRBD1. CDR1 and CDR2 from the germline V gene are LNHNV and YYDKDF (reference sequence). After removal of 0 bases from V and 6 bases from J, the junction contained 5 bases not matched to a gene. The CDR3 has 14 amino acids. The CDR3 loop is CATSREQTGSEQYF. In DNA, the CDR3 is TGTGCCACCAGCAGAGAACAGACAGGGAGCGAGCAGTACTTC.

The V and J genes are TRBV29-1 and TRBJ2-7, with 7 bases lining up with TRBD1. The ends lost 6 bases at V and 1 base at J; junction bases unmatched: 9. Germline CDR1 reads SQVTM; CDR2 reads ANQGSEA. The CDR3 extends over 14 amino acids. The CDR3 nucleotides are TGCAGCGTGGCCGGGACAGTCGATTCCTACGAGCAGTACTTC. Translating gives CSVAGTVDSYEQYF.

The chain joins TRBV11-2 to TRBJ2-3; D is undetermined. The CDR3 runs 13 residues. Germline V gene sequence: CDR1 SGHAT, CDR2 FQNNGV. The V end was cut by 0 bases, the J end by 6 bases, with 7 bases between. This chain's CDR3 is CASSLEAGDTQYF. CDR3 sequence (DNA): TGTGCCAGCAGCTTAGAGGCAGGTGATACGCAGTATTTT.

CDR3 protein: CASSLAGGPGNEQFF. CDR3 nucleotide sequence: TGTGCCAGCAGTCTAGCGGGGGGGCCCGGCAATGAGCAGTTCTTC. The rearrangement joins TRBV2 to TRBJ2-1; TRBD2 aligns across 12 bases. This CDR3 region has 15 residues. The V gene end was trimmed by 5 bases and the J gene end by 6 bases; junction bases not matched to a gene: 5. Per germline, CDR1 SNHLY and CDR2 FYNNEI.

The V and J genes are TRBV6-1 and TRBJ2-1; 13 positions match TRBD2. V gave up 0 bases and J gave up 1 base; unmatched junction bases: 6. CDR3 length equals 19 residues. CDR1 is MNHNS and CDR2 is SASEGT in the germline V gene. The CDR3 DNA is TGTGCCAGCAGTGAAGCGCAAGGACTAGCGGGAGTATCCTACAATGAGCAGTTCTTC. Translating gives CASSEAQGLAGVSYNEQFF.

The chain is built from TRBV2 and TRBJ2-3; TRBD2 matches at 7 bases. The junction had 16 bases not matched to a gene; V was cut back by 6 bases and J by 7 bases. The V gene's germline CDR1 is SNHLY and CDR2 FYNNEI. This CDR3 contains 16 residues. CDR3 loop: CASSQRSGTLGYTQYF. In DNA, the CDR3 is TGTGCCAGCAGCCAACGGAGCGGGACCCTTGGGTATACGCAGTATTTT.

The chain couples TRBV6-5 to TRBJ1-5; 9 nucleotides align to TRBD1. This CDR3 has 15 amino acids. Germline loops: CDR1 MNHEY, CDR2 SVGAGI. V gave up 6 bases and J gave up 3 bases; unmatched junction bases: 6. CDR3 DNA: TGTGCCAGCAGCCGGGACAGGGATTTCAATCAGCCCCAGCATTTT. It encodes CASSRDRDFNQPQHF.

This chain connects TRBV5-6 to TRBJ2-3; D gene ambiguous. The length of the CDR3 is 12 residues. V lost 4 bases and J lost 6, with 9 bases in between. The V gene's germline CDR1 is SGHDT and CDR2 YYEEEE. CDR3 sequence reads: CASSLPRDTQYF. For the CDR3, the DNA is TGTGCCAGCAGCCTCCCTCGGGATACGCAGTATTTT.

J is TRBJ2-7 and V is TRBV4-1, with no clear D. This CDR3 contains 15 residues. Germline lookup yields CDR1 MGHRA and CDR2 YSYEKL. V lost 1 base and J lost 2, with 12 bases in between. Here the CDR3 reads CASSQGWAGTYEQYF. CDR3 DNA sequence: TGCGCCAGCAGCCAAGGGTGGGCCGGAACCTACGAGCAGTACTTC.

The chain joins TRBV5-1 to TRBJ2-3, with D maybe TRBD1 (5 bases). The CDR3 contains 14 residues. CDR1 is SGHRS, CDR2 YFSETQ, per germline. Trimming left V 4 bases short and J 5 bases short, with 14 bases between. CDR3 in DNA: TGCGCCAGCAGCAAGGAAAGGGGTAAAGATACGCAGTATTTT. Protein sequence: CASSKERGKDTQYF. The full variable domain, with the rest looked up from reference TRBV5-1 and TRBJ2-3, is KAGVTQTPRYLIKTRGQQVTLSCSPISGHRSVSWYQQTPGQGLQFLFEYFSETQRNKGNFPGRFSGRQFSNSRSEMNVSTLELGDSALYLCASSKERGKDTQYFGPGTRLTVL.

CDR3 sequence reads: CSGGTALGGYTF. The CDR3 bases are TGCAGCGGAGGGACAGCCTTGGGGGGCTACACCTTC. The chain uses TRBV29-1 and TRBJ1-2, with TRBD1 matching over 7 bases. This CDR3 has 12 residues. The junction had 10 bases not matched to a gene; V was cut back by 7 bases and J by 8 bases. CDR1 is SQVTM, CDR2 ANQGSEA, per germline.

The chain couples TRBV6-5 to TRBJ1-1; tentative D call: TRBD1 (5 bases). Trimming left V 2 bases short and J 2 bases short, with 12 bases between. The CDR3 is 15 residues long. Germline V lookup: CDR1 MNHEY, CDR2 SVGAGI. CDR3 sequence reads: CASSYADRRNTEAFF. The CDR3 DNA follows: TGTGCCAGCAGTTACGCCGACAGACGTAACACTGAAGCTTTCTTT.

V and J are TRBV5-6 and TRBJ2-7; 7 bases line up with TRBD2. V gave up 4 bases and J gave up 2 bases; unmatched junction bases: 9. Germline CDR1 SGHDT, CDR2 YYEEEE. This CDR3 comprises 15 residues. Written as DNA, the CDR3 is TGTGCCAGCAGCCGTCGGGGACTAACTACCTACGAGCAGTACTTC. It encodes CASSRRGLTTYEQYF.

The DNA for the CDR3 is TGTGCCAGCTCACCGGACTTGAACACTGAAGCTTTCTTT. It specifies CASSPDLNTEAFF. V and J are TRBV18 and TRBJ1-1; D gene uncertain. Germline V gene sequence: CDR1 KGHSH, CDR2 LQKENI. Trimming cost V 3 bases and J 0 bases, with 5 bases left between them. The CDR3 totals 13 residues.

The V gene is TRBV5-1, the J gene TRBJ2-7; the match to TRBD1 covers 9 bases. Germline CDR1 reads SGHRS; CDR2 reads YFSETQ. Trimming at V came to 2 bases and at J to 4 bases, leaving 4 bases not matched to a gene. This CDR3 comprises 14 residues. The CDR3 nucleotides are TGCGCCAGCAGCTTTTGGGACAGGGAGTACGAGCAGTACTTC. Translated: CASSFWDREYEQYF.

CDR3 DNA sequence: TGTGCCAGTAGGATACAGGGCGTGGACACTGAAGCTTTCTTT. The encoded protein is CASRIQGVDTEAFF. This chain joins TRBV19 and TRBJ1-1; a possible D gene is TRBD1 (6 bases). Germline CDR1 is LNHDA and CDR2 is SQIVND (reference sequence). V was shortened by 6 bases and J by 3 bases, with 14 bases between the two germline ends. The CDR3 loop spans 14 amino acids.

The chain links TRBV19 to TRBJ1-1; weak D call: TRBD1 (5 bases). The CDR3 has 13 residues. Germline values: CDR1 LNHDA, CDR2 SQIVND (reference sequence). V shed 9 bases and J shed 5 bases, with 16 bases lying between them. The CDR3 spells CARGERAGTEAFF. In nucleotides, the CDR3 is TGTGCCAGAGGGGAAAGAGCGGGGACTGAAGCTTTCTTT.

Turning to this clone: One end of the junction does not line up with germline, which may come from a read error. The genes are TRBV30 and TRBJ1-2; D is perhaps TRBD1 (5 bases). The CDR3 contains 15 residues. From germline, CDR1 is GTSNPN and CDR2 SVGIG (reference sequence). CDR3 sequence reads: CAGSVGGWAGNGYTF. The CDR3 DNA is TGTGCCGGGAGTGTAGGCGGTTGGGCAGGGAATGGCTACACCTTC. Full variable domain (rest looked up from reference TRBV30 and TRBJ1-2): SQTIHQWPATLVQPVGSPLSLECTVEGTSNPNLYWYRQAAGRGLQLLFYSVGIGQISSEVPQNLSASRPQDRQFILSSKKLLLSDSGFYLCAGSVGGWAGNGYTFGSGTRLTVV.